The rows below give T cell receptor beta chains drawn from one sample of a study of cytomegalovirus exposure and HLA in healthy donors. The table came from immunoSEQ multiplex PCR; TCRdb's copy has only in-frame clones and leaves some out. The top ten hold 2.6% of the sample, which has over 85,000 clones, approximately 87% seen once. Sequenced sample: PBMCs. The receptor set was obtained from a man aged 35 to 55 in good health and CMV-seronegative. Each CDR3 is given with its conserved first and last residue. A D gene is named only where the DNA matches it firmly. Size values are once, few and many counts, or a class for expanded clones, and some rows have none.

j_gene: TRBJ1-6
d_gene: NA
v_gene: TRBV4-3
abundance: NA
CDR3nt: TGCGCCAGCAGCCAACGACTCGGGGAATCACCCCTCCACTTT
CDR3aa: CASSQRLGESPLHF

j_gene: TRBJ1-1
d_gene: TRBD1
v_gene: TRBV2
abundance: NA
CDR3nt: TGTGCCAGCAGTGGGGGGACAGAAGTCACTGAAGCTTTCTTT
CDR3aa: CASSGGTEVTEAFF

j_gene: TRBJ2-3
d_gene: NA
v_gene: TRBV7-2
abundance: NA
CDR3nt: TGTGCCAGCAGCCGAAATACCGAGCGTCGGGTAGATACGCAGTATTTT
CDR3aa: CASSRNTERRVDTQYF

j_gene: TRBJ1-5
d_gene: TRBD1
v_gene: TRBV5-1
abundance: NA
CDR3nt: TGCGCCAGCAGCTCCGGGACAGGGTTTAGTCAGCCCCAGCATTTT
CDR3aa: CASSSGTGFSQPQHF

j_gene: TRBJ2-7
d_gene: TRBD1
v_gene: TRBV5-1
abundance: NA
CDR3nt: TGCGCCAGCAGCTTGGCACTCCTCGGGACAGGAGAGACGAAGCAGTACTTC
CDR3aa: CASSLALLGTGETKQYF

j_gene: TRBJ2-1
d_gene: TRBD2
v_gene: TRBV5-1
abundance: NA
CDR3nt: TGCGCCAGCAGCCTTGGCGGGGGGACATACGATGAGCAGTTCTTC
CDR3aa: CASSLGGGTYDEQFF

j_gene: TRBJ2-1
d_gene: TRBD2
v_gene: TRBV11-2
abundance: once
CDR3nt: TGTGCCAGCAGCTTGGGACTAGCGGGGACTAGAGACAATGAGCAGTTCTTC
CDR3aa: CASSLGLAGTRDNEQFF

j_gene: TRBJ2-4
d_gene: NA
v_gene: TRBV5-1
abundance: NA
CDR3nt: TGCGCCAGCCGCGAACGGGGAGGAGACATTCAGTACTTC
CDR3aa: CASRERGGDIQYF

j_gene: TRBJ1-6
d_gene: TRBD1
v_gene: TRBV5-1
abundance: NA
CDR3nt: TGCGCCAGCGGGACAGGGGCCGGCGGTAGTTCACCCCTCCACTTT
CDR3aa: CASGTGAGGSSPLHF

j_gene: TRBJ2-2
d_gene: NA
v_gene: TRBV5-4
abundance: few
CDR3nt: TGTGCCAGCAGCTTACGGACAAACACCGGGGAGCTGTTTTTT
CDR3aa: CASSLRTNTGELFF

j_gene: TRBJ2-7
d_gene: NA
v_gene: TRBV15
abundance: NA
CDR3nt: TGTGCCACCAGCCCCGGGATACTCTACGAGCAGTACTTC
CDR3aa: CATSPGILYEQYF

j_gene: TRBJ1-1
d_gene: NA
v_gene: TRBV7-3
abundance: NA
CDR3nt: TGTGCCAGCAGCTCCACATGGAACACTGAAGCTTTCTTT
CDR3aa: CASSSTWNTEAFF

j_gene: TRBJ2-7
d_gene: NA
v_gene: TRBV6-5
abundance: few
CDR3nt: TGTGCCAGCAGTACCGGGGGTAGCGAGCAGTACTTC
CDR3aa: CASSTGGSEQYF

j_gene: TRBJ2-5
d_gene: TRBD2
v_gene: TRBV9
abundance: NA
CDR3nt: TGTGCCAGCAGCGTCAGCGGGGGCGACGAGACCCAGTACTTC
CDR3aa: CASSVSGGDETQYF

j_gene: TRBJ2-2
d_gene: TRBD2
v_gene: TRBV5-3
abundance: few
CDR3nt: TGTGCCAGAAGCTCCCTGTCAGGCGGGGGGGCGTACACCGGGGAGCTGTTTTTT
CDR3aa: CARSSLSGGGAYTGELFF

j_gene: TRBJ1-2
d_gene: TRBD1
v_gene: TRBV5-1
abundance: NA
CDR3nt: TGCGCCAGCAGCTTCTACAGGGGGCAAGGAGTTGGCTACACCTTC
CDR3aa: CASSFYRGQGVGYTF

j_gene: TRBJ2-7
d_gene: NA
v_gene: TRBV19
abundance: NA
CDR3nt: TGTGCCAGTAGTATAAGGGGCACCCCCTACGAGCAGTACTTC
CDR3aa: CASSIRGTPYEQYF

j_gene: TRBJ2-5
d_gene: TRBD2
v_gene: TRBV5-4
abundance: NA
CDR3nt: TGTGCCAGCAGCTTGGCTAGCGGGGGGGTAGAGACCCAGTACTTC
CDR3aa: CASSLASGGVETQYF

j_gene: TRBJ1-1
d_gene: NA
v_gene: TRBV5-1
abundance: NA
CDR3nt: TGCGCCAGCAGCTTGGGTCCGGGTCCGAACACTGAAGCTTTCTTT
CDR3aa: CASSLGPGPNTEAFF

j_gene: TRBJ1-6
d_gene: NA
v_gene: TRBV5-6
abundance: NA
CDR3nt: TGTGCCAGCAGCAACCGCCGGGACACCTATAATTCACCCCTCCACTTT
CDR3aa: CASSNRRDTYNSPLHF

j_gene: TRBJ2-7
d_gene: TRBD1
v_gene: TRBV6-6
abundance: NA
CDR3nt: TGTGCCAGCACATTCCAGGGGGCAACCTCCTACGAGCAGTACTTC
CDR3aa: CASTFQGATSYEQYF

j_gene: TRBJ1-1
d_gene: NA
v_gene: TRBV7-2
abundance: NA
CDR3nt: TGTGCCAGCAGCTTAGGGCTTACAAACACTGAAGCTTTCTTT
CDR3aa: CASSLGLTNTEAFF

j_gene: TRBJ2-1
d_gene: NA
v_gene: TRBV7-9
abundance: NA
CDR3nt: TGTGCCAGCAGCTTTGAGGAAGGTGAGCAGTTCTTC
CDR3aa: CASSFEEGEQFF

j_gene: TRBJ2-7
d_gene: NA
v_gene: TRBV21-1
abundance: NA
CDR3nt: TGTGCCAACCTACTCGGGGGATCCGGGACGGACAGGGGAGAGCAGTACTTC
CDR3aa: CANLLGGSGTDRGEQYF